This TCR beta chain appears in the sequencing data of a study of T cell changes during pregnancy in multiple sclerosis. The CDR3 has 15 amino acids. J gave up 5 bases and V 0 bases, and 5 bases lay outside the gene matches. Looked up from germline, CDR1 is PRHDT and CDR2 is FYEKMQ (reference sequence). Libraries were prepared by immunoSEQ multiplex PCR; TCRdb keeps only in-frame clonotypes and omits some of them. Among some 64,000 clones listed, roughly 90% were seen once. The TCR comes from a female donor with multiple sclerosis, enrolled in a pregnancy study. Sequences were derived from peripheral blood, sampled in the first trimester of pregnancy. The chain uses TRBV13 and TRBJ2-5; TRBD1 aligns across 8 bases. The CDR3 DNA sequence: TGTGCCAGCAGCTTAGGCCACAGGGGGATTGAGACCCAGTACTTC. This translates into CASSLGHRGIETQYF.